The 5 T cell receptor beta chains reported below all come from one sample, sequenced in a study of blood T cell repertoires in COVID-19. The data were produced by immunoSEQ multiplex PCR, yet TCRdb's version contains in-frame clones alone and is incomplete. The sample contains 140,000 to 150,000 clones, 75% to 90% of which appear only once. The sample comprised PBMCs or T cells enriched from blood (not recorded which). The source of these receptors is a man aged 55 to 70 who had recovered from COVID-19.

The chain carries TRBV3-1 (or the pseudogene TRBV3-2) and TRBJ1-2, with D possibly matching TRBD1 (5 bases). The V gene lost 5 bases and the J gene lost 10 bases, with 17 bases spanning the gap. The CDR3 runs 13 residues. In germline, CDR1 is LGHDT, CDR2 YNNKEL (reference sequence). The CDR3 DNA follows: TGTGCCAGCAGCTCCTGGGGCAGGGCGGACTACACCTTC. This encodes CASSSWGRADYTF.

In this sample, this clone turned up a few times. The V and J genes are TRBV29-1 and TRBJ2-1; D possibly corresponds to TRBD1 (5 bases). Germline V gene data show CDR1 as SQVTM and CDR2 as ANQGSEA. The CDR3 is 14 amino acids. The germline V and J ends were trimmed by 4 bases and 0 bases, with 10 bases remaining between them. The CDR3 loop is CSVGGRSSYNEQFF. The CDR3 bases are TGCAGCGTTGGGGGCCGGAGCTCCTACAATGAGCAGTTCTTC.

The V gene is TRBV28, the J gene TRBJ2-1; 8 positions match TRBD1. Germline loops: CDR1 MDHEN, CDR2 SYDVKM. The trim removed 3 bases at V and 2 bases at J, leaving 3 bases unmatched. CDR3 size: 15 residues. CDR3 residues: CASSLRTGTYNEQFF. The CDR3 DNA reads TGTGCCAGCAGTTTGCGGACAGGGACCTACAATGAGCAGTTCTTC.

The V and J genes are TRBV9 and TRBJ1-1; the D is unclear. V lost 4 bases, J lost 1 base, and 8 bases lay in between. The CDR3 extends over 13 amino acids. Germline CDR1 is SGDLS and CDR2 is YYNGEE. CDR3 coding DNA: TGTGCCAGCAGCCAATACGGGAACACTGAAGCTTTCTTT. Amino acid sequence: CASSQYGNTEAFF.

CDR3 amino acids: CASSQAPGGRMNTEAFF. Here the CDR3 DNA reads TGCGCCAGCAGCCAAGCTCCGGGGGGCAGGATGAACACTGAAGCTTTCTTT. The chain employs TRBV4-1 and TRBJ1-1; tentatively, D is TRBD1 (6 bases). V lost 1 base to trimming and J lost 0 bases, with 15 bases between them. The germline V gene encodes CDR1 MGHRA and CDR2 YSYEKL. The CDR3 sequence is 17 residues long.